The 32 T cell receptor beta chains reported below all come from one sample, sequenced in a study of brain metastases from non-small cell lung cancer. The repertoire was sequenced with immunoSEQ multiplex PCR; TCRdb's copy has only in-frame clones and lacks some. The sample carries over a thousand clones, around 84% recorded once. Material for sequencing was primary lung tumor tissue. The receptors originated from a donor aged 40 or older with non-small cell lung cancer.

This chain joins TRBV11-1 and TRBJ2-7; TRBD1 aligns across 8 bases. V gave up 0 bases and J gave up 5 bases; unmatched junction bases: 6. The germline V gene encodes CDR1 SGHAT and CDR2 FQDESV (reference sequence). The CDR3 length is 15 residues. CDR3 nucleotide sequence: TGTGCCAGCAGCTTAGCGAGGACAGGGTTCCACGAGCAGTACTTC. Translation gives CASSLARTGFHEQYF. Filled out from reference TRBV11-1 and TRBJ2-7, the complete variable domain reads EAEVAQSPRYKITEKSQAVAFWCDPISGHATLYWYRQILGQGPELLVQFQDESVVDDSQLPKDRFSAERLKGVDSTLKIQPAELGDSAMYLCASSLARTGFHEQYFGPGTRLTVT.

V is TRBV6-5 and J is TRBJ2-4; the D gene is possibly TRBD1 (6 bases). Germline values: CDR1 MNHEY, CDR2 SVGAGI. The CDR3 is made up of 13 amino acids. Trimming stripped 6 bases from V and 9 bases from J, with 15 bases between. DNA for the CDR3: TGTGCCAGCAGGCCACAGGGAAGAGGCATTCAGTACTTC. Encoded protein: CASRPQGRGIQYF.

V usage is TRBV7-9 and J usage is TRBJ1-1, with D tentatively TRBD1 (6 bases). Germline assignment: CDR1 SEHNR and CDR2 FQNEAQ (reference sequence). Trimming cost V 4 bases and J 10 bases, with 16 bases left between them. The CDR3 runs to 13 residues. This chain's CDR3 is CASSYDPGQRAFF. For the CDR3, the DNA is TGTGCCAGCAGCTATGACCCAGGACAGCGAGCTTTCTTT.

A single count supports this clone. J is TRBJ2-3 and V is TRBV13; D is unresolved. V lost 1 base, J lost 6 bases, and 2 bases lay in between. The CDR3 length is 11 residues. The germline gives CDR1 PRHDT, CDR2 FYEKMQ (reference sequence). The CDR3: CASSLVDTQYF. In DNA, the CDR3 is TGTGCCAGCAGCTTAGTTGATACGCAGTATTTT.

V and J are TRBV7-2 and TRBJ1-3, with 8 bases lining up with TRBD1. Germline V gene data show CDR1 as SGHTA and CDR2 as FQGNSA. This CDR3 region has 14 residues. The J segment lost 5 bases and the V segment lost 5 bases, leaving 5 bases of the junction unmatched. In DNA form, the CDR3 reads TGTGCCAGCAGCCCGGGACAGGATAGAAACACCATATATTTT. This sequence encodes CASSPGQDRNTIYF.

The chain joins TRBV28 to TRBJ1-1, with D possibly matching TRBD1 (5 bases). Germline V gene data show CDR1 as MDHEN and CDR2 as SYDVKM. Trimming shortened V by 6 bases and J by 5 bases, and 16 bases separated the two germline ends. CDR3 length: 14 amino acids. The CDR3 nucleotides read TGTGCCAGCAGCCGATTAGGGGAGGTGACTGAAGCTTTCTTT. This translates into CASSRLGEVTEAFF.

The chain recombines TRBV6-6 with TRBJ1-5; possibly TRBD1 for D (6 bases). The CDR3 is 13 residues long. Trimming took 6 bases from V and 7 from J, leaving 13 bases between them. Germline assignment: CDR1 MNHNY and CDR2 SVGAGI (reference sequence). The CDR3 region has the DNA TGTGCCAGCAGCAACAGGGCAGGACAGCCCCAGCATTTT. Translating it yields CASSNRAGQPQHF.

This clone was recorded once. V is TRBV11-1 and J is TRBJ2-1; D remains ambiguous. This CDR3 region has 14 residues. Looked up from germline, CDR1 is SGHAT and CDR2 is FQDESV (reference sequence). Trimming shortened V by 0 bases and J by 10 bases, and 13 bases separated the two germline ends. The CDR3, as DNA: TGTGCCAGCAGCTTAGCCCAAACGAGGAACGAGCAGTTCTTC. Its translation: CASSLAQTRNEQFF.

The genes are TRBV5-6 and TRBJ1-2; the D gene is possibly TRBD1 (6 bases). V shed 3 bases and J shed 10 bases, with 10 bases lying between them. Germline V gene data show CDR1 as SGHDT and CDR2 as YYEEEE. CDR3 size: 11 residues. In DNA form, the CDR3 reads TGTGCCAGCAGCTCCAGGACAGACTACACCTTC. Translation gives CASSSRTDYTF.

The chain combines TRBV4-3 with TRBJ2-7, with D possibly TRBD1 on 6 matching bases. The CDR3 totals 17 residues. V was trimmed by 0 bases and J by 2 bases, leaving 17 bases between them. Germline values: CDR1 LGHNA, CDR2 YSLEER. CDR3 nucleotide sequence: TGCGCCAGCAGCCAAGATGCGAGGGGGATGATCGCCTACGAGCAGTACTTC. Translation: CASSQDARGMIAYEQYF.

The V and J genes are TRBV19 and TRBJ2-6; D not certain. Trimming pared 2 bases from V and 2 bases from J, leaving 7 bases between. CDR3 length equals 15 residues. Germline V gene data show CDR1 as LNHDA and CDR2 as SQIVND (reference sequence). The CDR3 DNA follows: TGTGCCAGTAGTATAACGTCTGCTGGGGCCAACGTCCTGACTTTC. Translating gives CASSITSAGANVLTF.

The rearrangement links TRBV10-3 to TRBJ2-7; D is perhaps TRBD2 (7 bases). Germline V CDR1 and CDR2: ENHRY, SYGVKD. This CDR3 contains 16 residues. V lost 2 bases to trimming and J lost 3 bases, with 17 bases between them. CDR3 region: CAISEGRGESHYEQYF. CDR3 in DNA: TGTGCCATCAGTGAGGGGAGGGGGGAAAGCCACTACGAGCAGTACTTC.

The chain has TRBV3-1 (or the pseudogene TRBV3-2) and TRBJ2-7; D uncertain. Germline V CDR1 and CDR2: LGHDT, YNNKEL (reference sequence). The CDR3 spans 15 residues. V lost 3 bases, J lost 0 bases, and 12 bases lay in between. The CDR3 DNA is TGTGCCAGCAGCCATGGGCAGGTGAGCTCCTACGAGCAGTACTTC. Its translation is CASSHGQVSSYEQYF.

This clone is a singleton in its sample. The chain's CDR3 is CASSFNVWDLGYTF. CDR3 DNA: TGTGCCAGCAGCTTTAACGTTTGGGATCTCGGCTACACCTTC. This chain joins TRBV7-8 and TRBJ1-2, with unresolved D. Germline CDR1 SGHVS, CDR2 FQNEAQ. The germline V and J ends were trimmed by 3 bases and 8 bases, with 16 bases remaining between them. This CDR3 spans 14 amino acids.

The V call is TRBV6-5, the J call TRBJ2-1, with 8 bases identical to TRBD2. The CDR3 is 13 residues long. V trimming: 5 bases; J trimming: 10 bases; junction bases outside the gene matches: 7. CDR1 is MNHEY, CDR2 SVGAGI, per germline. In DNA, the CDR3 is TGTGCCAGCAGTAACGGGGGGGCTGGGGAGCAGTTCTTC. Translating gives CASSNGGAGEQFF.

V usage is TRBV7-9 and J usage is TRBJ1-3; TRBD1 matches 7 bases. The CDR3 consists of 14 residues. The germline V gene has CDR1 SEHNR and CDR2 FQNEAQ (reference sequence). V was clipped by 4 bases and J by 3 bases; unmatched bases: 3. In DNA, the CDR3 is TGTGCCAGCAGCTCCGGGACAGATGGAAACACCATATATTTT. It encodes CASSSGTDGNTIYF.

This chain uses TRBV27 with TRBJ2-7, with 8 bases lining up with TRBD1. This CDR3 is 13 amino acids long. The ends lost 6 bases at V and 6 bases at J; junction bases unmatched: 7. From germline, CDR1 is MNHEY and CDR2 SMNVEV (reference sequence). CDR3 coding DNA: TGTGCCAGCAGGCCCCAGGGGGCGGGCGAGCAGTACTTC. This encodes CASRPQGAGEQYF.

V is TRBV9 and J is TRBJ1-1, with D unclear. This CDR3 is 13 amino acids long. Between the trimmed V and J ends, which lost 3 bases and 1 base, there was a span of 7 bases. Germline V gene data show CDR1 as SGDLS and CDR2 as YYNGEE. DNA of the CDR3: TGTGCCAGCAGCGATGGCAGGAACACTGAAGCTTTCTTT. Encoded protein: CASSDGRNTEAFF.

A few counts support this clone. The same CDR3 is also encoded by other DNA sequences in this sample. The chain combines TRBV30 with TRBJ2-7, with 7 bases lining up with TRBD1. Germline V gives CDR1 GTSNPN, CDR2 SVGIG (reference sequence). This CDR3 has 13 amino acids. DNA of the CDR3: TGTGCTATGACAGGGCAAGACTCCTACGAGCAGTACTTC. It is translated as CAMTGQDSYEQYF.

The V call is TRBV4-1, the J call TRBJ1-2, with D possibly TRBD1 on 6 matching bases. CDR1 is MGHRA, CDR2 YSYEKL, per germline. Trimming cost V 2 bases and J 3 bases, with 13 bases left between them. CDR3 length equals 15 residues. The CDR3 reads CASSQIGGADYGYTF. The CDR3 bases are TGCGCCAGCAGCCAAATCGGGGGGGCGGACTATGGCTACACCTTC.

This rearrangement joins TRBV12-3 or TRBV12-4 to TRBJ1-2; tentative D call: TRBD1 (6 bases). V was trimmed by 7 bases and J by 8 bases, leaving 17 bases between them. This CDR3 is 13 amino acids long. The CDR3 DNA follows: TGTGCCAGCACTCCCCAGGTTCAGGGGGGCTACACCTTC. Translation gives CASTPQVQGGYTF.

This clone was detected only once. This chain connects TRBV10-3 to TRBJ2-5; D tentatively reads TRBD1 or TRBD2 (5 bases each). The germline V gene encodes CDR1 ENHRY and CDR2 SYGVKD. This CDR3 region has 13 residues. Trimming shortened V by 6 bases and J by 5 bases, and 13 bases separated the two germline ends. CDR3 region: CAISRDRRETQYF. DNA of the CDR3: TGTGCCATCAGCCGGGACCGCCGTGAGACCCAGTACTTC.

This sequence joins TRBV2 and TRBJ1-2, with D unresolved. Germline lookup yields CDR1 SNHLY and CDR2 FYNNEI. CDR3 length: 13 amino acids. V shed 2 bases and J shed 4 bases, with 8 bases lying between them. Written as DNA, the CDR3 is TGTGCCAGCAGTGAAAGGTTACGCTATGGCTACACCTTC. Its translation: CASSERLRYGYTF. Full variable domain (outside the CDR3, taken from reference TRBV2 and TRBJ1-2): EPEVTQTPSHQVTQMGQEVILRCVPISNHLYFYWYRQILGQKVEFLVSFYNNEISEKSEIFDDQFSVERPDGSNFTLKIRSTKLEDSAMYFCASSERLRYGYTFGSGTRLTVV.

This chain links TRBV10-3 with TRBJ1-4; D is uncertain. The CDR3 has 14 residues. Trimming left V 6 bases short and J 7 bases short, with 15 bases between. Germline lookup yields CDR1 ENHRY and CDR2 SYGVKD. The chain's CDR3 is CAISPLDLREKLFF. Written as DNA, the CDR3 is TGTGCCATCAGCCCTCTCGATTTACGTGAAAAACTGTTTTTT.

This clone showed up just once. The V and J genes are TRBV5-5 and TRBJ2-1; 10 bases map to TRBD2. Germline V gives CDR1 SGHKS, CDR2 YYEKEE (reference sequence). CDR3 length: 19 amino acids. V lost 0 bases to trimming and J lost 9 bases; unmatched junction nucleotides: 18. Here the CDR3 reads CASSLALGWTAGGPGEQFF. DNA of the CDR3: TGTGCCAGCAGCTTGGCCTTGGGGTGGACAGCGGGAGGGCCAGGTGAGCAGTTCTTC.

CDR3: CASYPDRDTEAFF. For the CDR3, the DNA is TGTGCCAGCTACCCCGATAGGGACACTGAAGCTTTCTTT. The chain uses TRBV2 and TRBJ1-1; D gene unclear. Germline-derived CDR1 and CDR2 are SNHLY and FYNNEI. There are 13 residues in the CDR3. The V gene lost 8 bases and the J gene lost 3 bases, with 13 bases spanning the gap.

The V gene is TRBV28, the J gene TRBJ2-3, with a weak D call TRBD1 (6 bases). CDR1 and CDR2 from the germline V gene are MDHEN and SYDVKM. V was trimmed by 1 base and J by 1 base, leaving 15 bases between them. The CDR3 runs to 17 residues. Written as DNA, the CDR3 is TGTGCCAGCAGTTTATCCCTTGGGGGCTCGCGCACAGATACGCAGTATTTT. This encodes CASSLSLGGSRTDTQYF.

The chain links TRBV6-1 to TRBJ1-6; D might be TRBD1 (5 bases). The germline gives CDR1 MNHNS, CDR2 SASEGT. The CDR3 length is 15 residues. V lost 2 bases, J lost 8 bases, and 13 bases lay in between. CDR3 bases: TGTGCCAGCAGTGAAATCGAGCAGGGCCATTCACCCCTCCACTTT. Translated, it gives CASSEIEQGHSPLHF.

The genes are TRBV18 and TRBJ2-5, with D uncertain. Trimming left V 3 bases short and J 1 base short, with 9 bases between. Per the germline V gene, CDR1 is KGHSH and CDR2 is LQKENI. The CDR3 covers 14 residues. In DNA form, the CDR3 reads TGTGCCAGCTCACCTATTCCCAGCCAAGAGACCCAGTACTTC. Amino acid sequence: CASSPIPSQETQYF.

V is TRBV5-5 and J is TRBJ1-4; D remains ambiguous. The CDR3 sequence is 14 residues long. V shed 3 bases and J shed 8 bases, with 14 bases lying between them. Germline CDR1 and CDR2: SGHKS and YYEKEE (reference sequence). DNA of the CDR3: TGTGCCAGCAGCTCCTCACTGACCAGGGAAAAACTGTTTTTT. This encodes CASSSSLTREKLFF. Using reference TRBV5-5 and TRBJ1-4 for the parts outside the CDR3, the full variable domain is DAGVTQSPTHLIKTRGQQVTLRCSPISGHKSVSWYQQVLGQGPQFIFQYYEKEERGRGNFPDRFSARQFPNYSSELNVNALLLGDSALYLCASSSSLTREKLFFGSGTQLSVL.

This clone was recorded a few times. The V call is TRBV19, the J call TRBJ1-1; TRBD1 might be the D (6 bases). CDR3 length equals 16 residues. The V gene lost 7 bases and the J gene lost 3 bases, with 21 bases spanning the gap. CDR1 and CDR2 (germline): LNHDA, SQIVND (reference sequence). CDR3 protein: CASKTDSLRVYTEAFF. The DNA for the CDR3 is TGTGCCAGTAAGACGGACAGCCTAAGGGTGTACACTGAAGCTTTCTTT.

This sequence joins TRBV27 and TRBJ1-6; D uncertain. Germline CDR1 reads MNHEY; CDR2 reads SMNVEV (reference sequence). There are 17 residues in the CDR3. V was clipped by 3 bases and J by 5 bases, with 17 bases between them. CDR3 in DNA: TGTGCCAGCAGTTTCTCGTGGCGGACTGCCGATAATTCACCCCTCCACTTT. Translation gives CASSFSWRTADNSPLHF.